This T cell receptor beta chain was recovered during a study of regulatory T cells in long-lasting Graves disease. Study at large: Graves' patients (newly diagnosed) had been on antithyroid drugs under 3 months.

This clonotype has only a few counts. The authors built TCR beta libraries using iRepertoire HTBI primers and Arm-PCR of CDR3 regions. One entry per CDR3 protein, called by TCRdb with MiXCR from the multiplex PCR reads. The table shows roughly 510,000 distinct CDR3 sequences, with roughly a sixth occurring only once. The V gene end was trimmed by 8 bases and the J gene end by 3 bases; junction bases not matched to a gene: 7. There are 14 residues in the CDR3. The germline V gene encodes CDR1 SGHRS and CDR2 YFSETQ. Time point given: newly diagnosed GD, antithyroid drugs for less than 3 months. PBMC RNA was the source of the TCR library. This same sample was also taken into another study, of T cells in Graves' hyperthyroidism and ophthalmopathy. This second report adds: The definition of stable Graves' hyperthyroidism was no ophthalmopathy progression within 18 months. In the first-round RT-PCR of the TCR CDR3, the HTBI primer set was used. Most clonotypes expanded in the thyroid (above 0.001) were also present in blood.

This material consisted of peripheral blood mononuclear cells (PBMCs), taken at new diagnosis, from a patient treated with antithyroid drugs. The TCR was taken from a young man with Graves disease. The V and J genes are TRBV5-1 and TRBJ2-2, with 7 bases identical to TRBD1. CDR3 region: CASHRDSDTGELFF. The CDR3 DNA sequence: TGCGCCAGTCACCGGGACAGCGACACCGGGGAGCTGTTTTTT.